A selection of T cell receptor beta chains follows, all from one sample in a study of cytomegalovirus exposure and HLA in healthy donors. Repertoires were generated with immunoSEQ multiplex PCR, while TCRdb's copy carries only in-frame clones and drops some. Of about 93,000 clones in the sample, 82% were seen once. The sequenced material came from PBMCs. The receptors originated from a man aged 50-60 years in good health and CMV-seronegative. Each CDR3 is given with its conserved first and last residue. The D gene is left open where the match is weak. Size is omitted from some rows. Given values are once, few, many or a class for expanded clones.

cdr3_length | clone_size | j_call | d_call | v_call | cdr3_aa | cdr3_nt
15 | - | TRBJ1-5 | TRBD1 | TRBV6-5 | CASSSSGQGNQPQHF | TGTGCCAGCAGTTCCTCAGGACAGGGCAATCAGCCCCAGCATTTT
16 | - | TRBJ1-5 | TRBD1 | TRBV28 | CASSLHPRGSNQPQHF | TGTGCCAGCAGCCTGCACCCCAGGGGGAGCAATCAGCCCCAGCATTTT
13 | - | TRBJ2-3 | - | TRBV7-3 | CASSLQDGQNPYF | TGTGCCAGCAGCCTTCAAGATGGACAAAATCCGTATTTT
16 | - | TRBJ2-3 | TRBD2 | TRBV5-1 | CASSFPLAGPTDTQYF | TGCGCCAGCAGCTTTCCTTTAGCGGGACCCACAGATACGCAGTATTTT
12 | - | TRBJ1-1 | TRBD1 | TRBV30 | CAWTHGTGEAFF | TGTGCCTGGACTCACGGGACAGGTGAAGCTTTCTTT
14 | medium-sized | TRBJ1-2 | - | TRBV19 | CASSPGWSTYGYTF | TGTGCCAGTAGTCCAGGGTGGTCTACCTATGGCTACACCTTC
14 | few | TRBJ2-1 | - | TRBV9 | CASSVETYYNEQFF | TGTGCCAGCAGCGTTGAGACTTACTACAATGAGCAGTTCTTC
14 | - | TRBJ1-1 | TRBD1 | TRBV19 | CASSRQGMNTEAFF | TGTGCCAGTAGCAGACAGGGAATGAACACTGAAGCTTTCTTT
15 | once | TRBJ1-5 | TRBD1 | TRBV28 | CASGGAGGGNQPQHF | TGTGCCAGCGGTGGGGCAGGGGGTGGGAATCAGCCCCAGCATTTT
13 | once | TRBJ2-7 | - | TRBV21-1 | CASSFPGWDEQYF | TGTGCCAGCAGCTTTCCAGGGTGGGACGAGCAGTACTTC
14 | - | TRBJ1-2 | TRBD1 | TRBV7-2 | CASSPAGRTGGYTF | TGTGCCAGCAGCCCAGCCGGTCGGACAGGAGGCTACACCTTC
15 | - | TRBJ2-3 | TRBD2 | TRBV7-6 | CASRPMGGSADTQYF | TGTGCCAGCAGGCCAATGGGCGGGAGCGCAGATACGCAGTATTTT
15 | - | TRBJ1-3 | TRBD1 | TRBV2 | CASKGQGDSGNTIYF | TGTGCCAGCAAAGGACAGGGGGACTCTGGAAACACCATATATTTT
15 | - | TRBJ1-3 | - | TRBV9 | CASSLRGGDGNTIYF | TGTGCCAGCAGCCTACGGGGAGGGGATGGAAACACCATATATTTT
13 | many | TRBJ2-3 | - | TRBV9 | CASSADNADTQYF | TGTGCCAGCAGCGCCGACAACGCAGATACGCAGTATTTT
11 | - | TRBJ2-7 | TRBD1 | TRBV7-9 | CASSKDREQYF | TGTGCCAGCAGCAAGGACAGGGAGCAGTACTTC
13 | few | TRBJ2-4 | - | TRBV27 | CASSFLWGDIQYF | TGTGCCAGCAGTTTCCTCTGGGGGGACATTCAGTACTTC
14 | - | TRBJ2-1 | TRBD2 | TRBV19 | CASSGLAVGNEQFF | TGTGCCAGTAGTGGGCTAGCGGTAGGCAATGAGCAGTTCTTC
17 | - | TRBJ2-7 | TRBD1 | TRBV5-8 | CASSFTDFGTGAYEQYF | TGTGCCAGCAGCTTCACCGACTTCGGGACAGGGGCCTACGAGCAGTACTTC
15 | once | TRBJ2-1 | - | TRBV27 | CASSLSIGGEDEQFF | TGTGCCAGCAGTTTATCGATAGGGGGTGAAGATGAGCAGTTCTTC
15 | - | TRBJ1-5 | - | TRBV15 | CATSREQGSGQPQHF | TGTGCCACCAGCAGAGAACAGGGTTCAGGTCAGCCCCAGCATTTT
16 | - | TRBJ1-1 | TRBD1 | TRBV28 | CASSENGQGRYTEAFF | TGTGCCAGCAGTGAAAACGGACAGGGGCGTTACACTGAAGCTTTCTTT
13 | few | TRBJ2-1 | - | TRBV5-6 | CASSFGTLNEQFF | TGTGCCAGCAGCTTCGGGACTCTAAATGAGCAGTTCTTC
12 | - | TRBJ2-1 | TRBD1 | TRBV2 | CASSLRDRVGFF | TGTGCCAGCAGTCTCCGGGACAGGGTTGGGTTCTTC
13 | - | TRBJ1-2 | - | TRBV7-2 | CASSLAPSKGYTF | TGTGCCAGCAGCTTAGCCCCTTCTAAAGGCTACACCTTC
17 | many | TRBJ2-1 | - | TRBV27 | CASSPYPIQGTRNEQFF | TGTGCCAGCAGTCCCTACCCTATACAGGGGACTAGGAATGAGCAGTTCTTC
14 | - | TRBJ2-2 | TRBD1 | TRBV19 | CASRGQGATGELFF | TGTGCCAGTAGGGGACAGGGAGCCACCGGGGAGCTGTTTTTT
13 | - | TRBJ2-1 | - | TRBV28 | CASSSDQDNEQFF | TGTGCCAGCAGCTCCGACCAGGATAATGAGCAGTTCTTC
18 | - | TRBJ2-5 | TRBD1 | TRBV10-1 | CASSDPSGQPRAQETQYF | TGCGCCAGCAGTGACCCTTCGGGACAGCCAAGGGCACAAGAGACCCAGTACTTC
15 | - | TRBJ1-2 | TRBD1 | TRBV28 | CASGPSGTGGGGYTF | TGTGCCAGCGGCCCGTCAGGGACAGGGGGCGGCGGCTACACCTTC
17 | - | TRBJ2-1 | TRBD2 | TRBV11-2 | CASSRLGLANTYNEQFF | TGTGCCAGCAGCCGCTTGGGACTAGCGAACACCTACAATGAGCAGTTCTTC
18 | - | TRBJ2-7 | TRBD2 | TRBV2 | CASSESASGRHSSYEQYF | TGTGCCAGCAGTGAATCTGCTAGCGGGAGGCACAGCTCCTACGAGCAGTACTTC
14 | - | TRBJ1-6 | - | TRBV9 | CASSVSQSYSPLHF | TGTGCCAGCAGCGTATCGCAGTCGTATTCACCCCTCCACTTT
15 | - | TRBJ2-7 | - | TRBV6-5 | CASSYSPGNMGEQYF | TGTGCCAGCAGTTACTCGCCAGGGAACATGGGCGAGCAGTACTTC
15 | - | TRBJ1-1 | TRBD1 | TRBV7-9 | CASSLARTGQGEAFF | TGTGCCAGCAGCTTAGCTCGGACAGGGCAGGGTGAAGCTTTCTTT
15 | - | TRBJ2-1 | TRBD2 | TRBV30 | CAWSRDSGIYNEQFF | TGTGCCTGGAGTAGGGATAGCGGGATCTACAATGAGCAGTTCTTC
17 | - | TRBJ1-5 | - | TRBV10-1 | CASWPGEGQARNQPQHF | TGCGCCAGCTGGCCTGGGGAGGGGCAAGCCCGCAATCAGCCCCAGCATTTT
13 | few | TRBJ1-5 | - | TRBV6-5 | CASGGFMDQPQHF | TGTGCCAGCGGAGGGTTTATGGATCAGCCCCAGCATTTT
15 | - | TRBJ2-7 | - | TRBV7-2 | CASSLEAGRSYEQYF | TGTGCCAGCAGCTTGGAAGCGGGCCGCTCCTACGAGCAGTACTTC
14 | few | TRBJ1-1 | - | TRBV21-1 | CASRGDNRTTEAFF | TGTGCCAGCAGGGGGGACAACCGAACCACTGAAGCTTTCTTT
15 | - | TRBJ2-1 | TRBD1 | TRBV5-4 | CASSLGTGGINEQFF | TGTGCCAGCAGCCTCGGGACAGGGGGGATCAATGAGCAGTTCTTC
16 | - | TRBJ2-5 | - | TRBV5-5 | CASSAGLLPPQETQYF | TGTGCCAGCAGCGCGGGCTTATTACCGCCTCAAGAGACCCAGTACTTC
14 | once | TRBJ1-2 | - | TRBV19 | CASSPRATNYGYTF | TGTGCCAGTAGCCCCAGGGCGACTAACTATGGCTACACCTTC
16 | - | TRBJ2-3 | TRBD2 | TRBV7-9 | CASSLPTSGSADTQYF | TGTGCCAGCAGCTTACCGACTAGCGGGAGTGCAGATACGCAGTATTTT
15 | - | TRBJ2-2 | - | TRBV25-1 | CASSYLYPDTGELFF | TGTGCCAGCAGTTACTTATATCCGGACACCGGGGAGCTGTTTTTT
15 | - | TRBJ2-1 | TRBD2 | TRBV9 | CASSQGLAGGNEQFF | TGTGCCAGCAGTCAAGGATTAGCGGGAGGCAATGAGCAGTTCTTC
11 | once | TRBJ2-1 | - | TRBV10-3 | CASLSGNEQFF | TGTGCCAGCCTTAGCGGCAATGAGCAGTTCTTC
16 | - | TRBJ2-3 | - | TRBV5-8 | CASSLLVTTGTDTQYF | TGTGCCAGCAGCTTGCTTGTCACGACAGGCACAGATACGCAGTATTTT
14 | few | TRBJ2-1 | - | TRBV27 | CASSLEGPWDEQFF | TGTGCCAGCAGTTTGGAGGGGCCGTGGGATGAGCAGTTCTTC
14 | - | TRBJ2-3 | - | TRBV9 | CASSPFGNTDTQYF | TGTGCCAGCAGCCCCTTTGGCAACACAGATACGCAGTATTTT
13 | - | TRBJ1-3 | - | TRBV28 | CASSLSGGNTIYF | TGTGCCAGCAGTTTATCGGGGGGCAACACCATATATTTT
15 | once | TRBJ2-7 | TRBD2 | TRBV4-2 | CASSQVGTSGYEQYF | TGTGCCAGCAGCCAAGTAGGGACTAGCGGGTACGAGCAGTACTTC
18 | - | TRBJ2-7 | TRBD1 | TRBV6-1 | CASSEANFGQGDWDEQYF | TGTGCCAGCAGTGAAGCCAACTTCGGACAGGGTGATTGGGACGAGCAGTACTTC
13 | - | TRBJ2-3 | - | TRBV10-3 | CAISQGVTDTQYF | TGTGCCATCAGTCAAGGGGTCACAGATACGCAGTATTTT
16 | - | TRBJ1-2 | - | TRBV28 | CASSSPQQQGHYGYTF | TGTGCCAGCAGTTCGCCCCAGCAACAGGGTCACTATGGCTACACCTTC
14 | - | TRBJ1-2 | TRBD1 | TRBV10-2 | CASSVDRAIYGYTF | TGCGCCAGCAGTGTAGACAGGGCCATCTATGGCTACACCTTC
14 | - | TRBJ2-7 | - | TRBV5-1 | CASRPEGATYEQYF | TGCGCCAGCAGGCCAGAGGGCGCTACGTACGAGCAGTACTTC
12 | - | TRBJ2-5 | TRBD2 | TRBV29-1 | CSVGPGLAEQYF | TGCAGCGTTGGACCGGGACTAGCGGAGCAGTACTTC
14 | - | TRBJ1-2 | TRBD1 | TRBV7-9 | CASSLGQGGAGYTF | TGTGCCAGCAGCTTGGGACAGGGGGGGGCTGGCTACACCTTC
14 | - | TRBJ2-3 | - | TRBV7-8 | CASSLDRATDTQYF | TGTGCCAGCAGCTTAGATAGAGCGACAGATACGCAGTATTTT